This TCR beta chain is from a study of T cells in Graves' hyperthyroidism and ophthalmopathy. TCR beta CDR3 sequences were amplified from RNA transcripts. First-round RT-PCR with HTBI primers amplified the TCR CDR3 region. TCRdb ran MiXCR on the multiplex PCR reads and lists one entry per CDR3 protein. The table has approximately 690,000 distinct CDR3 sequences, about 14% seen once; the top ten hold 9.5% to 15%. This clonotype was found a few times. Its antigen is unknown. The germline gives CDR1 MNHEY, CDR2 SMNVEV (reference sequence). CDR3 length equals 17 residues. The V and J ends lost 4 bases and 3 bases, in that order; junction bases with no gene match: 10. Findings of the study overall: The model forecast ophthalmopathy, anticipating it by a median around 6.9 months before onset. A 13 V-J model separated ophthalmopathy from stable hyperthyroidism.

A Clinical Activity Score of at least 3, a NOSPECS grade of at least 4 and a duration under 3 months were recorded in the ophthalmopathy patients. The sequenced material came from blood. This sequence originates from a woman aged 45-65 years with Graves' ophthalmopathy. The chain employs TRBV27 and TRBJ2-7, with 12 bases fitting TRBD2. The CDR3, as DNA: TGTGCCAGCAGTTACTCCCGGACTAGCGGGGAAGGCTACGAGCAGTACTTC. Amino acids: CASSYSRTSGEGYEQYF.